What follows are 23 T cell receptor beta chains derived from one specimen sequenced in a study of cytomegalovirus exposure and HLA in healthy donors (dated by TCRdb to the late 2010s). The library was obtained by the immunoSEQ multiplex PCR assay. For the multiplex PCR, a mixture combining 60 forward primers for TCR Vbeta segments and 13 reverse primers for TCR Jbeta segments was used. The source is immuneACCESS, and TCRdb retained only in-frame sequences with V and J called. Part of the clones is not carried over; for the studies checked, unresolved V genes explain less than half of this, and the remainder is unexplained. Present in this sample are about 150,000 clones, 75% to 90% of which were seen just once. The top ten clonotypes cover less than 2.5% of the sample. Sequencing was carried out using PBMCs. Source of these receptors: a male donor in good health and CMV-seronegative.

The V and J genes are TRBV5-1 and TRBJ1-1, with no clear D. From germline, CDR1 is SGHRS and CDR2 YFSETQ. The V and J ends lost 4 bases and 0 bases respectively, with 13 bases between them. This CDR3 region has 15 residues. CDR3 coding DNA: TGCGCCAGCAGCGTGGACCGCGCCATGAACACTGAAGCTTTCTTT. Translating it yields CASSVDRAMNTEAFF.

This rearrangement joins TRBV4-3 to TRBJ1-1, with a tentative D call TRBD1 (6 bases). V lost 0 bases, J lost 3 bases, and 17 bases lay in between. Germline V gene sequence: CDR1 LGHNA, CDR2 YSLEER. This CDR3 region has 17 residues. The DNA of the CDR3 is TGCGCCAGCAGCCAAGATTCCCAGGGGCATGGGTACACTGAAGCTTTCTTT. Translation gives CASSQDSQGHGYTEAFF.

The chain has TRBV19 and TRBJ1-4; 7 positions match TRBD1. V shed 3 bases and J 3 bases; nucleotides not matched to a gene: 10. The CDR3 totals 17 residues. The germline V gene encodes CDR1 LNHDA and CDR2 SQIVND (reference sequence). The CDR3 spells CASSIGPGGSANEKLFF. CDR3 DNA sequence: TGTGCCAGTAGTATTGGCCCAGGGGGTTCAGCTAATGAAAAACTGTTTTTT.

This clone was detected a few times. CDR3 in DNA: TGTGCCTGGAGTCTGGGGGGAAACTTCTATGGCTACACCTTC. Translation gives CAWSLGGNFYGYTF. The chain has TRBV30 and TRBJ1-2, with a tentative D call TRBD1 (5 bases). V was trimmed by 2 bases and J by 4 bases, leaving 14 bases between them. The germline CDR1 and CDR2 sequences are GTSNPN and SVGIG (reference sequence). The CDR3 has 14 residues.

This clone was seen more than once but under ten times. The genes are TRBV5-1 and TRBJ1-1, with TRBD1 as a possible D gene (5 bases). V was trimmed by 2 bases and J by 2 bases, leaving 10 bases between them. Germline CDR1 is SGHRS and CDR2 is YFSETQ. CDR3 length equals 14 residues. DNA for the CDR3: TGCGCCAGCAGCTTCCAGGGAGGTAACACTGAAGCTTTCTTT. This translates into CASSFQGGNTEAFF.

The rearrangement uses TRBV19 and TRBJ2-5; 7 nucleotides line up with TRBD2. The CDR3 has 16 amino acids. V lost 1 base, J lost 2 bases, and 7 bases stayed unmatched. Germline CDR1 LNHDA, CDR2 SQIVND (reference sequence). CDR3 bases: TGTGCCAGTAGTATAGGCTCCAGCGGGGCACAAGAGACCCAGTACTTC. Encoded protein: CASSIGSSGAQETQYF.

V and J are TRBV5-4 and TRBJ1-2; 7 positions match TRBD1. Germline loops: CDR1 SGHNT, CDR2 YYREEE (reference sequence). This CDR3 has 16 amino acids. V lost 1 base, J lost 1 base, and 7 bases stayed unmatched. CDR3 in amino acids: CASSLSAGGLNYGYTF. Here the CDR3 DNA reads TGTGCCAGCAGCTTGTCGGCAGGGGGTCTTAACTATGGCTACACCTTC.

This chain links TRBV4-1 with TRBJ2-2; 10 bases are shared with TRBD2. With V trimmed by 0 bases and J by 7 bases, 5 bases remained unmatched. CDR1 MGHRA and CDR2 YSYEKL come from the germline V gene. The CDR3 consists of 16 residues. CDR3 coding DNA: TGCGCCAGCAGCCAAGATTGGCTAGCGGGGGTCGGGGAGCTGTTTTTT. It specifies CASSQDWLAGVGELFF.

V is TRBV5-6 and J is TRBJ2-7, with 7 bases that match TRBD1. Per germline, CDR1 SGHDT and CDR2 YYEEEE. The CDR3 has 12 residues. After removal of 4 bases from V and 6 bases from J, the junction contained 4 bases not matched to a gene. The DNA for the CDR3 is TGTGCCAGCAGCAAGGGACAGCGCGAGCAGTACTTC. It yields the protein CASSKGQREQYF.

The CDR3 sequence is CASSLGAEQYF. CDR3 DNA: TGTGCCAGCAGCTTAGGGGCCGAGCAGTACTTC. The chain links TRBV7-9 to TRBJ2-7, with D unclear. This CDR3 is built from 11 residues. CDR1 is SEHNR and CDR2 is FQNEAQ in the germline V gene (reference sequence). V shed 1 base and J shed 6 bases, with 4 bases lying between them.

This clone was seen a handful of times. The V and J genes are TRBV5-4 and TRBJ1-1; the match to TRBD1 covers 8 bases. Germline V gene data show CDR1 as SGHNT and CDR2 as YYREEE (reference sequence). The CDR3 covers 15 residues. With V trimmed by 4 bases and J by 1 base, 6 bases remained unmatched. CDR3 protein: CASSQDRGSNTEAFF. The CDR3 DNA follows: TGTGCCAGCAGCCAAGACAGGGGTTCGAACACTGAAGCTTTCTTT.

The rearrangement links TRBV29-1 to TRBJ1-2; possibly TRBD1 for D (6 bases). This CDR3 comprises 11 residues. Germline lookup yields CDR1 SQVTM and CDR2 ANQGSEA. The V gene lost 6 bases and the J gene lost 6 bases, with 11 bases spanning the gap. Here the CDR3 reads CSVPQGNGYTF. The CDR3 DNA reads as TGCAGCGTGCCTCAGGGGAATGGCTACACCTTC. The full variable domain, completed using reference TRBV29-1 and TRBJ1-2, is SAVISQKPSRDICQRGTSLTIQCQVDSQVTMMFWYRQQPGQSLTLIATANQGSEATYESGFVIDKFPISRPNLTFSTLTVSNMSPEDSSIYLCSVPQGNGYTFGSGTRLTVV.

This rearrangement joins TRBV2 to TRBJ2-7; tentative D call: TRBD2 (6 bases). Deletions cut 6 bases from V and 0 bases from J, with 21 bases between. This CDR3 is built from 17 residues. Germline V lookup: CDR1 SNHLY, CDR2 FYNNEI. The CDR3 DNA reads TGTGCCAGCAGCAGTGAAAGTGGGGACTGGCTCTCCTACGAGCAGTACTTC. This sequence encodes CASSSESGDWLSYEQYF.

This sequence joins TRBV10-3 and TRBJ1-1; D not certain. V was pared by 6 bases and J by 2 bases, with 10 bases between. CDR3 size: 13 residues. CDR1 and CDR2 from the germline V gene are ENHRY and SYGVKD. The DNA of the CDR3 is TGTGCCATCAGGGGCGGGGAAAACACTGAAGCTTTCTTT. It yields the protein CAIRGGENTEAFF.

The rearrangement uses TRBV11-1 and TRBJ1-6, with 10 bases identical to TRBD1. The germline gives CDR1 SGHAT, CDR2 FQDESV (reference sequence). The CDR3 runs to 15 residues. V lost 5 bases, J lost 7 bases, and 5 bases stayed unmatched. The DNA for the CDR3 is TGTGCCAGCAGCAGAGACAGGGGGCCCAATTCACCCCTCCACTTT. Translation gives CASSRDRGPNSPLHF.

The rearrangement joins TRBV5-1 to TRBJ2-3; TRBD1 agrees at 10 bases. The CDR3 consists of 15 residues. V shed 5 bases, J shed 2 bases, and the junction held 5 bases outside the gene matches. Germline CDR1 and CDR2: SGHRS and YFSETQ. The CDR3: CASRGGQGSTDTQYF. The CDR3 nucleotides are TGCGCCAGCAGGGGGGGACAGGGGTCCACAGATACGCAGTATTTT.

The chain couples TRBV5-1 to TRBJ2-1; TRBD2 aligns across 9 bases. The V and J ends lost 4 bases and 7 bases, in that order; junction bases with no gene match: 9. Germline V CDR1 and CDR2: SGHRS, YFSETQ. CDR3 size: 15 residues. CDR3 amino acids: CASSGGGAGGNEQFF. CDR3 nucleotides: TGCGCCAGCAGCGGGGGGGGAGCGGGGGGAAATGAGCAGTTCTTC.

The chain is built from TRBV6-5 and TRBJ2-7, with TRBD2 identical over 11 bases. CDR1 is MNHEY and CDR2 is SVGAGI in the germline V gene. With V trimmed by 2 bases and J by 0 bases, 3 bases remained unmatched. The CDR3 runs to 16 residues. In DNA, the CDR3 is TGTGCCAGCAGTTACGCAGGGACTAGCGGCTCCTACGAGCAGTACTTC. Protein sequence: CASSYAGTSGSYEQYF.

The gene calls are TRBV5-1 and TRBJ2-1; 16 bases map to TRBD2. Germline-derived CDR1 and CDR2 are SGHRS and YFSETQ. The CDR3 covers 18 residues. V dropped 4 bases and J dropped 2; count of bases not matched to a gene: 6. The CDR3 loop reads CASSRGLAGGLPYNEQFF. The CDR3 nucleotides read TGCGCCAGCAGCCGGGGACTAGCGGGGGGGCTCCCCTACAATGAGCAGTTCTTC.

The rearrangement links TRBV7-8 to TRBJ2-5; no clear D gene. Germline CDR1 and CDR2: SGHVS and FQNEAQ. The CDR3 extends over 11 amino acids. Trimming removed 4 bases from V and 4 bases from J, with 4 bases in between. For the CDR3, the DNA is TGTGCCAGCAGCTCGTCAGAGACCCAGTACTTC. It specifies CASSSSETQYF.

The CDR3 is CASSREGNTEAFF. CDR3 sequence (DNA): TGTGCCAGCTCACGGGAGGGGAACACTGAAGCTTTCTTT. The chain employs TRBV18 and TRBJ1-1; D is unresolved. Between the trimmed V and J ends, which lost 4 bases and 1 base, there was a span of 7 bases. From germline, CDR1 is KGHSH and CDR2 LQKENI. The CDR3 is 13 amino acids.

This clone was seen only once. The gene calls are TRBV7-2 and TRBJ1-6; no clear D. Germline V gene data show CDR1 as SGHTA and CDR2 as FQGNSA. The ends were cut back, 11 bases at V and 0 bases at J, with 11 bases in the middle. The CDR3 runs to 14 residues. CDR3 nucleotides: TGTGCCGGAGGAGGGAGCTCCTATAATTCACCCCTCCACTTT. Translation gives CAGGGSSYNSPLHF.

The chain employs TRBV18 and TRBJ2-7, with 9 bases that match TRBD1. Germline CDR1 reads KGHSH; CDR2 reads LQKENI. V was pared by 3 bases and J by 3 bases, with 3 bases of the junction left unmatched. The CDR3 contains 14 residues. This chain's CDR3 is CASSPRTGDYEQYF. CDR3 nucleotides: TGTGCCAGCTCACCGCGGACAGGGGACTACGAGCAGTACTTC.